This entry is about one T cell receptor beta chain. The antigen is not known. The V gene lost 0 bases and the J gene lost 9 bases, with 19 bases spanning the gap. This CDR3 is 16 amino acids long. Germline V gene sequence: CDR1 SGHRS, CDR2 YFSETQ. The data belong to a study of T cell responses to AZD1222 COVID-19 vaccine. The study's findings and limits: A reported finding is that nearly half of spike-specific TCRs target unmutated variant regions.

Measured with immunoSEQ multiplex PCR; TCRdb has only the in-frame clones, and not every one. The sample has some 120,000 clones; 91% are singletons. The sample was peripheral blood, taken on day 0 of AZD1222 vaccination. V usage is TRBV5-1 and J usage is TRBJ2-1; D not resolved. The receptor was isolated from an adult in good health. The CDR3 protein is CASSLAASTPGGEQFF. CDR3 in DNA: TGCGCCAGCAGCTTGGCCGCGTCTACCCCAGGTGGTGAGCAGTTCTTC.